The 28 T cell receptor beta chains in this list originate from one sample, sequenced in a study of spatial heterogeneity in lung cancer (dated by TCRdb to the late 2010s). According to the study, the label for this sample's time point signals: sample taken at primary tumor resection. For TCR sequencing, whole RNA was extracted from tumor and nontumor lung tissue, or from cryopreserved PBMC samples, and no cell sorting was done. Library prep was done by 5' RACE. Sequenced on a NextSeq 500. TCRdb ran its own pipeline on the public reads, namely fastp trimming at Q25 and MiXCR clone calling, and kept in-frame beta chains. Rows are unified per CDR3 protein, each entry keeping the most common DNA and genes. A total of tens of thousands of distinct CDR3 sequences appear in this sample, about 20% of them only once. The leading ten clones occupy about 6.8% of the sample. Sequenced here: PBMCs, sampled at surgery. These TCRs come from a male donor with early-stage non-small cell lung cancer.

This clonotype has a handful of counts. The chain uses TRBV5-4 and TRBJ2-7, with no clear D. Trimming took 5 bases from V and 9 from J, leaving 12 bases between them. The germline V gene has CDR1 SGHNT and CDR2 YYREEE (reference sequence). The CDR3 contains 11 residues. The DNA for the CDR3 is TGTGCCAGCAGTTTAGGGTTGACGCAGTACTTC. Its protein product is CASSLGLTQYF. Full variable domain (rest looked up from reference TRBV5-4 and TRBJ2-7): ETGVTQSPTHLIKTRGQQVTLRCSSQSGHNTVSWYQQALGQGPQFIFQYYREEENGRGNFPPRFSGLQFPNYSSELNVNALELDDSALYLCASSLGLTQYFGPGTRLTVT.

This clonotype has only a few counts. The rearrangement uses TRBV5-1 and TRBJ2-5, with 7 bases matching TRBD1. CDR3 length: 12 amino acids. Germline V gene sequence: CDR1 SGHRS, CDR2 YFSETQ. The trim removed 7 bases at V and 3 bases at J, leaving 3 bases unmatched. The CDR3 sequence: CASRDSEETQYF. The CDR3 DNA is TGCGCCAGCCGGGACAGTGAAGAGACCCAGTACTTC.

The CDR3 coding sequence is TGTGCCAGCAGCTTAGATGGGCTTCAGCCCCAGCATTTT. Translation: CASSLDGLQPQHF. V gene TRBV7-2 combines with J gene TRBJ1-5; D remains unclear. The V end was cut by 1 base, the J end by 6 bases, with 7 bases between. This CDR3 has 13 amino acids. Germline V gene lookup returns CDR1 SGHTA and CDR2 FQGNSA.

The chain carries TRBV6-5 and TRBJ2-3; 7 nucleotides match TRBD2. The germline gives CDR1 MNHEY, CDR2 SVGAGI. The CDR3 runs 13 residues. With 6 bases clipped from V and 4 bases from J, the junction kept 4 bases outside the gene matches. CDR3 sequence reads: CASSWTSADTQYF. The CDR3 DNA is TGTGCCAGCAGCTGGACTAGTGCAGATACGCAGTATTTT.

Only a few counts were recorded for this clonotype. The chain uses TRBV2 and TRBJ1-2; no definite D call. Trimming left V 7 bases short and J 5 bases short, with 5 bases between. Germline CDR1 and CDR2: SNHLY and FYNNEI. The length of the CDR3 is 10 residues. Here the CDR3 DNA reads TGTGCCAGCATCGAATATGGCTACACCTTC. This gives the protein CASIEYGYTF.

This chain links TRBV3-1 with TRBJ2-3; weak D call: TRBD2 (6 bases). V shed 5 bases and J shed 0 bases, with 12 bases lying between them. Per germline, CDR1 LGHDT and CDR2 YNNKEL (reference sequence). CDR3 length: 15 residues. In nucleotides, the CDR3 is TGTGCCAGCAGCAAACTAGCAACTAGCACAGATACGCAGTATTTT. Encoded protein: CASSKLATSTDTQYF.

V and J are TRBV28 and TRBJ2-1; D not certain. With 2 bases removed from V and 4 bases from J, the gap between germline ends came to 3 bases. CDR1 MDHEN and CDR2 SYDVKM come from the germline V gene. CDR3 length equals 12 residues. The chain's CDR3 is CASSLSYNEQFF. CDR3 DNA sequence: TGTGCCAGCAGTTTAAGTTACAATGAGCAGTTCTTC.

This clonotype appeared a few times. The V call is TRBV12-3 or TRBV12-4, the J call TRBJ1-2, with D tentatively TRBD1 (5 bases). This CDR3 region has 14 residues. With 0 bases removed from V and 8 bases from J, the gap between germline ends came to 13 bases. The CDR3 here is CASSLAGTATGYTF. The CDR3 coding sequence is TGTGCCAGCAGTTTAGCCGGGACTGCAACGGGCTACACCTTC.

The rearrangement joins TRBV12-3 or TRBV12-4 to TRBJ1-6, with TRBD1 matching over 7 bases. With V trimmed by 6 bases and J by 10 bases, 9 bases remained unmatched. The length of the CDR3 is 14 residues. CDR3 protein: CASSSRQGGSPLHF. The CDR3 DNA sequence: TGTGCCAGCAGCTCCCGACAGGGTGGGTCACCCCTCCACTTT.

This chain uses TRBV6-6 with TRBJ1-3; D might be TRBD1 (5 bases). Trimming took 9 bases from V and 1 from J, leaving 10 bases between them. CDR1 and CDR2 (germline): MNHNY, SVGAGI (reference sequence). The CDR3 runs 13 residues. The CDR3 loop reads CASSGASGNTIYF. The DNA of the CDR3 is TGTGCCAGTTCCGGGGCATCTGGAAACACCATATATTTT.

This chain uses TRBV4-1 with TRBJ1-1; weak D call: TRBD1 (6 bases). Germline-derived CDR1 and CDR2 are MGHRA and YSYEKL. V was shortened by 4 bases and J by 5 bases, with 8 bases between the two germline ends. The CDR3 has 12 amino acids. The CDR3, as DNA: TGCGCCAGCAGCCTCCAGGGGACTGAAGCTTTCTTT. Translation gives CASSLQGTEAFF.

This clonotype was recorded a few times. The chain recombines TRBV6-1 with TRBJ2-1; TRBD2 agrees at 12 bases. Germline CDR1 MNHNS, CDR2 SASEGT. CDR3 size: 16 residues. V lost 4 bases and J lost 2; bases outside the gene matches: 3. The CDR3 DNA sequence: TGTGCCAGCAGTGGGACTAGCGGGATAACCTACAATGAGCAGTTCTTC. Translated: CASSGTSGITYNEQFF.

This clonotype was seen at least ten times. The gene calls are TRBV28 and TRBJ2-1; TRBD1 agrees at 7 bases. The length of the CDR3 is 14 residues. V dropped 5 bases and J dropped 3; count of bases not matched to a gene: 4. Germline CDR1 MDHEN, CDR2 SYDVKM. The CDR3 here is CASSPGTVYNEQFF. CDR3 in DNA: TGTGCCAGCAGTCCCGGGACAGTCTACAATGAGCAGTTCTTC.

This clonotype was detected ten times or more. The chain combines TRBV7-9 with TRBJ1-1; no firm D call. Trimming left V 1 base short and J 4 bases short, with 10 bases between. This CDR3 spans 14 amino acids. Germline V gives CDR1 SEHNR, CDR2 FQNEAQ (reference sequence). Here the CDR3 reads CASSLEQKGTEAFF. The CDR3 nucleotides read TGTGCCAGCAGCTTAGAACAGAAGGGCACTGAAGCTTTCTTT.

This clonotype was observed a handful of times. The chain recombines TRBV30 with TRBJ1-3, with unresolved D. CDR1 GTSNPN and CDR2 SVGIG come from the germline V gene (reference sequence). Trimming took 4 bases from V and 0 from J, leaving 4 bases between them. The CDR3 length is 12 residues. The CDR3 DNA sequence: TGTGCCTGGACGGGCTCTGGAAACACCATATATTTT. Its protein is CAWTGSGNTIYF.

This clonotype was detected a few times. The chain carries TRBV30 and TRBJ1-5, with D uncertain. Trimming removed 1 base at V and 2 bases at J, with 9 bases between. Germline V gives CDR1 GTSNPN, CDR2 SVGIG (reference sequence). This CDR3 contains 14 residues. The CDR3 region is CAWSGDSGNQPQHF. CDR3 DNA sequence: TGTGCCTGGAGTGGCGACTCGGGCAATCAGCCCCAGCATTTT.

The V gene is TRBV5-1, the J gene TRBJ1-6; D may be TRBD1 (6 bases). The V and J ends lost 0 bases and 9 bases respectively, with 7 bases between them. CDR3 length: 13 amino acids. Germline assignment: CDR1 SGHRS and CDR2 YFSETQ. CDR3 region: CASSLAGVSPLHF. In DNA, the CDR3 is TGCGCCAGCAGCTTGGCAGGGGTTTCACCCCTCCACTTT.

J is TRBJ2-3 and V is TRBV24-1, with D uncertain. This CDR3 is built from 13 residues. The germline V gene has CDR1 KGHDR and CDR2 SFDVKD. Deletions cut 4 bases from V and 2 bases from J, with 6 bases between. The CDR3: CATSDRFTDTQYF. CDR3 coding DNA: TGTGCCACCAGTGACAGGTTCACAGATACGCAGTATTTT.

The table lists this clonotype with a few counts. The gene calls are TRBV7-9 and TRBJ2-1; D uncertain. Germline loops: CDR1 SEHNR, CDR2 FQNEAQ (reference sequence). V was trimmed by 4 bases and J by 8 bases, leaving 6 bases between them. The CDR3 has 11 residues. CDR3 sequence (DNA): TGTGCCAGCAGCTCGACACATGAGCAGTTCTTC. Its translation: CASSSTHEQFF.

This clonotype came up a few times. The rearrangement links TRBV6-1 to TRBJ2-1, with 9 bases that match TRBD2. V shed 9 bases, J shed 8 bases, and the junction held 14 bases outside the gene matches. The CDR3 runs to 15 residues. Germline CDR1 reads MNHNS; CDR2 reads SASEGT. The CDR3 DNA reads as TGTGCCAGTAGACCGGGGACTAGCTTACAGGATGAGCAGTTCTTC. This encodes CASRPGTSLQDEQFF.

The rearrangement joins TRBV7-2 to TRBJ1-1; 7 nucleotides align to TRBD1. The trim removed 5 bases at V and 4 bases at J, leaving 7 bases unmatched. Germline values: CDR1 SGHTA, CDR2 FQGNSA. The CDR3 sequence is 14 residues long. This chain's CDR3 is CASSPRQGGTEAFF. Here the CDR3 DNA reads TGTGCCAGCAGCCCCCGACAGGGTGGCACTGAAGCTTTCTTT.

V and J are TRBV6-2 or TRBV6-3 and TRBJ1-1; D is perhaps TRBD1 (6 bases). V shed 2 bases and J shed 0 bases, with 10 bases lying between them. Germline CDR1 and CDR2: MNHEY and SVGEGT. This CDR3 comprises 15 residues. The CDR3 loop reads CASSYGDTMNTEAFF. For the CDR3, the DNA is TGTGCCAGCAGTTACGGGGACACCATGAACACTGAAGCTTTCTTT.

Comment on this clonotype: One base away lies a much larger clone, so this may be a sequencing read error. V is TRBV24-1 and J is TRBJ2-3; D possibly corresponds to TRBD2 (5 bases). Trimming stripped 9 bases from V and 5 bases from J, with 8 bases between. This CDR3 has 11 amino acids. The germline V gene encodes CDR1 KGHDR and CDR2 SFDVKD. CDR3 nucleotide sequence: TGTGCCACCTGGGCGGGAGATACGCAGTATTTT. Its protein product is CATWAGDTQYF.

This clonotype was detected only a few times. This chain joins TRBV5-6 and TRBJ2-7; 10 bases agree with TRBD1. The J segment lost 0 bases and the V segment lost 4 bases, leaving 10 bases of the junction unmatched. CDR1 SGHDT and CDR2 YYEEEE come from the germline V gene. The CDR3 runs 17 residues. In DNA, the CDR3 is TGTGCCAGCAGCCCCTTTTCCCGGGACAGGGGCTCCTACGAGCAGTACTTC. This codes for CASSPFSRDRGSYEQYF.

The sample holds a few counts of this clonotype. This chain connects TRBV4-2 to TRBJ2-3; the D is unclear. CDR1 LGHNA and CDR2 YNFKEQ come from the germline V gene. V lost 4 bases to trimming and J lost 2 bases, with 7 bases between them. This CDR3 region has 13 residues. In DNA form, the CDR3 reads TGTGCCAGCAGCCCGCAGGACACAGATACGCAGTATTTT. Its protein product is CASSPQDTDTQYF.

This clonotype was counted only a few times. The chain links TRBV28 to TRBJ2-7; D might be TRBD1 (6 bases). The CDR3 has 13 amino acids. The V end lost 2 bases, the J end lost 6 bases, and 11 bases lay between the germline ends. In germline, CDR1 is MDHEN, CDR2 SYDVKM. CDR3 sequence: CASSLNRVGEQYF. CDR3 nucleotide sequence: TGTGCCAGCAGTTTAAACAGGGTAGGCGAGCAGTACTTC.

This clonotype was counted many times. The gene calls are TRBV9 and TRBJ2-6; D may be TRBD1 (6 bases). There are 20 residues in the CDR3. The germline V gene has CDR1 SGDLS and CDR2 YYNGEE. Trimming stripped 0 bases from V and 0 bases from J, with 19 bases between. The CDR3 DNA follows: TGTGCCAGCAGCGTAGCTTCTCTTGAGGGGGTTCCCTCTGGGGCCAACGTCCTGACTTTC. This gives the protein CASSVASLEGVPSGANVLTF.

This clonotype was detected many times. The chain has TRBV5-4 and TRBJ1-1; D ambiguous. Per the germline V gene, CDR1 is SGHNT and CDR2 is YYREEE (reference sequence). The CDR3 sequence is 12 residues long. Trimming took off 2 bases at V and 5 bases at J, with 7 bases between the two ends. The DNA for the CDR3 is TGTGCCAGCAGCTTCGCGGGGACTGAAGCTTTCTTT. It yields the protein CASSFAGTEAFF. Full variable domain (missing parts from reference TRBV5-4 and TRBJ1-1): ETGVTQSPTHLIKTRGQQVTLRCSSQSGHNTVSWYQQALGQGPQFIFQYYREEENGRGNFPPRFSGLQFPNYSSELNVNALELDDSALYLCASSFAGTEAFFGQGTRLTVV.